The rows below give T cell receptor beta chains drawn from one sample of a study of OX40 agonist ivuxolimab in advanced cancers. Method: immunoSEQ multiplex PCR; TCRdb's copy keeps in-frame clones and lacks some. The sample has some 64,000 clones, about 87% seen once. The input for sequencing was CD4+ or CD8+ T cells sorted from blood, taken in a trial of the OX40 agonist ivuxolimab. All receptors derive from an adult with an advanced solid tumor such as melanoma, head and neck, liver or kidney cancer. The CDR3 runs from the conserved cysteine through the conserved F or W. The D gene is left open where the match is weak. Only part of the rows carry a size: once, few, many, or a class if the clone is expanded.

TRBJ1-1,TRBD1,NA,TRBV6-5,TGTGCCAGCAGTGCGGGACAGGCTTCTGAAGCTTTCTTT,CASSAGQASEAFF
TRBJ2-7,TRBD1,once,TRBV7-2,TGTGCCAGCAGCTACCGACAGGGTGTCCACGAGCAGTACTTC,CASSYRQGVHEQYF
TRBJ1-1,NA,NA,TRBV2,TGTGCCACCGCCGAGGAAGTGCTCACTGAAGCTTTCTTT,CATAEEVLTEAFF
TRBJ2-3,NA,NA,TRBV14,TGTGCCAGCAGCCAAGAGACAGATACGCAGTATTTT,CASSQETDTQYF
TRBJ2-7,TRBD2,NA,TRBV2,TGTGCCAGCAAGAGCGGAGCGGGAGGAACCTACGAGCAGTACTTC,CASKSGAGGTYEQYF
TRBJ1-5,TRBD1,NA,TRBV4-2,TGTGCCAGCAGCCAAGAGGGACAGGGGATCGACAATCAGCCCCAGCATTTT,CASSQEGQGIDNQPQHF
TRBJ2-5,TRBD1,NA,TRBV18,TGTGCCAGCTCACCATTCGAAGACAGGGGAAGGGAGACCCAGTACTTC,CASSPFEDRGRETQYF
TRBJ2-3,NA,NA,TRBV19,TGTGCCAGTAGTATGGTAGAGACAGATACGCAGTATTTT,CASSMVETDTQYF
TRBJ2-1,TRBD2,NA,TRBV25-1,TGTGCCAGCGTCTCAGCTAGCGGTGGCAACTATGAGCAGTTCTTC,CASVSASGGNYEQFF
TRBJ1-5,TRBD1,NA,TRBV6-5,TGTGCCAGCAGCTCGGGACAGGGAGATCAGCCCCAGCATTTT,CASSSGQGDQPQHF
TRBJ1-1,NA,NA,TRBV28,TGTGCCAGCGGGTTTGAGTTGGGAGCTTTCTTT,CASGFELGAFF
TRBJ2-3,NA,few,TRBV16,TGTGCCAGCAGCCAATCGGAACTAAATACGCAGTATTTT,CASSQSELNTQYF
TRBJ2-1,NA,NA,TRBV5-1,TGCGCCAGCAGCTCTCCTTCTAGCGTCTACAATGAGCAGTTCTTC,CASSSPSSVYNEQFF
TRBJ2-1,NA,NA,TRBV27,TGTGCCAGCAGTAGCCAAAATATGAATGAGCAGTTCTTC,CASSSQNMNEQFF
TRBJ2-3,TRBD2,NA,TRBV11-2,TGTGCCAGCAGCTTCGCCCTCGGGGGGGGGAAAACAGATACGCAGTATTTT,CASSFALGGGKTDTQYF
TRBJ2-5,TRBD1,NA,TRBV19,TGTGCCAGCACCGGACAGGGGGACTCGGAGACCCAGTACTTC,CASTGQGDSETQYF
TRBJ1-1,NA,NA,TRBV7-3,TGTGCCAGCAGCTTATTCAGTACGAACACTGAAGCTTTCTTT,CASSLFSTNTEAFF
TRBJ2-7,TRBD2,NA,TRBV5-4,TGTGCCAGCAGCCCTGGACTAGCGGGAGGGCAGTACGAGCAGTACTTC,CASSPGLAGGQYEQYF
TRBJ2-1,NA,NA,TRBV7-3,TGTGCCAGCAGCCCCGGGAGTCACTCCTACAATGAGCAGTTCTTC,CASSPGSHSYNEQFF
TRBJ2-7,TRBD1,once,TRBV5-4,TGTGCCAGCAGCTGGGACAGGGGTATCCACGAGCAGTACTTC,CASSWDRGIHEQYF
TRBJ1-1,NA,NA,TRBV7-8,TGTGCCAGCAGCTTAGGAGAGATTGAAGCTTTCTTT,CASSLGEIEAFF
TRBJ1-1,TRBD1,NA,TRBV6-6,TGTGCCAGCAGTTACCCGACAGGGTTGGAGGACACTGAAGCTTTCTTT,CASSYPTGLEDTEAFF
TRBJ1-4,NA,NA,TRBV18,TGTGCCAGCTCGATCCGGACAGCAACTAATGAAAAACTGTTTTTT,CASSIRTATNEKLFF
TRBJ2-1,NA,NA,TRBV5-1,TGCGCCAGCAGCCCGGGACGACAGCCCTTATCCTACAATGAGCAGTTCTTC,CASSPGRQPLSYNEQFF
TRBJ1-1,NA,NA,TRBV6-5,TGTGCCAGCAGCCGTCAAGCGAACACTGAAGCTTTCTTT,CASSRQANTEAFF
TRBJ2-2,NA,NA,TRBV18,TGTGCCAGCTCAGTGTACACCGGGGAGCTGTTTTTT,CASSVYTGELFF
TRBJ2-7,NA,NA,TRBV5-1,TGCGCCAGCAGCTTGCTTCAGGGCCCTTCCTACGAGCAGTACTTC,CASSLLQGPSYEQYF
TRBJ2-5,NA,once,TRBV28,TGTGCCAGCAGTCCAGGGGATCGTCAAGAGACCCAGTACTTC,CASSPGDRQETQYF
TRBJ2-2,TRBD1,NA,TRBV18,TGTGCCAGCTCGGGACAGGGGGCAAACACCGGGGAGCTGTTTTTT,CASSGQGANTGELFF
TRBJ2-7,NA,NA,TRBV19,TGTGCCAGTAGTACCTCAGGATATGGAAGCGCTCGACCCTACGAGCAGTACTTC,CASSTSGYGSARPYEQYF
TRBJ2-3,TRBD1,NA,TRBV15,TGTGCCACCAGCAGACGACAGGGGGCTAGCACAGATACGCAGTATTTT,CATSRRQGASTDTQYF
TRBJ1-2,NA,NA,TRBV28,TGTGCCACCGGGGCCTGGTTGGATGGCTACACCTTC,CATGAWLDGYTF
TRBJ2-2,TRBD2,NA,TRBV19,TGTGCCAGTAGTATAGACGGAGCCGGCGGGGCGGGAGTTAACACCGGGGAGCTGTTTTTT,CASSIDGAGGAGVNTGELFF
TRBJ1-6,TRBD1,NA,TRBV2,TGTGCCAGCAGAGACAGGGGGGTTAATTCACCCCTCCACTTT,CASRDRGVNSPLHF
TRBJ1-1,NA,once,TRBV7-2,TGTGCCAGCAGGCCGCAGCTTGACACTGAAGCTTTCTTT,CASRPQLDTEAFF
TRBJ2-1,TRBD1,NA,TRBV28,TGTGCCAGCAGTTTAGGACAGGGGGCCGCCTACAATGAGCAGTTCTTC,CASSLGQGAAYNEQFF
TRBJ1-4,TRBD1,NA,TRBV4-2,TGTGCCAGCAGCCACCTCAACAGGGGGCATGATGAAAAACTGTTTTTT,CASSHLNRGHDEKLFF
TRBJ2-1,NA,NA,TRBV5-1,TGCGCCAGCAAAGGGGAATACAATGAGCAGTTCTTC,CASKGEYNEQFF
TRBJ1-1,NA,NA,TRBV19,TGTGCCAGTAGACGATCGCAGGGAGGCACTGAAGCTTTCTTT,CASRRSQGGTEAFF
TRBJ2-5,NA,NA,TRBV11-3,TGTGCCAGCAGCCTCGGGGAGACCCAGTACTTC,CASSLGETQYF
TRBJ1-2,NA,NA,TRBV7-9,TGTGCCAGCAGCGAGGGGGAGTTCTCCTATGGCTACACCTTC,CASSEGEFSYGYTF
TRBJ2-5,NA,NA,TRBV6-6,TGTGCCAGCAGATCCCCCGGGGCAGAGACCCAGTACTTC,CASRSPGAETQYF
TRBJ2-7,NA,NA,TRBV29-1,TGCAGCGTTCAGGGGCACTCCTACGAGCAGTACTTC,CSVQGHSYEQYF
TRBJ2-1,NA,NA,TRBV28,TGTGCCAGCAGTTCGCGCCCACCCCTTACAGATTACAATGAGCAGTTCTTC,CASSSRPPLTDYNEQFF
TRBJ2-7,TRBD1,NA,TRBV18,TGTGCCAGCTCACCAGTAAGGGACAGGGGAGCCGAGCAGTACTTC,CASSPVRDRGAEQYF